These 28 T cell receptor beta chains were sequenced from one sample in a study of T cells in Graves' hyperthyroidism and ophthalmopathy. Regions amplified from RNA transcripts were the TCR beta CDR3 regions. The HTBI primer set was used in a first-round RT-PCR of the TCR CDR3. TCRdb reprocessed the multiplex PCR reads with MiXCR, giving one entry per CDR3 protein. The table shows about 560,000 distinct CDR3 sequences, with approximately 16% occurring only once. The sample comprised blood. The receptors here all came from a young woman with Graves' hyperthyroidism.

This clonotype was detected ten times or more. This chain uses TRBV6-1 with TRBJ2-7; D may be TRBD1 or TRBD2 (5 bases each). V lost 4 bases to trimming and J lost 2 bases, with 9 bases between them. Germline-derived CDR1 and CDR2 are MNHNS and SASEGT. CDR3 length: 13 residues. The CDR3 loop reads CASSGGGTYEQYF. The CDR3 DNA follows: TGTGCCAGCAGTGGTGGGGGAACCTACGAGCAGTACTTC.

Many counts were recorded for this clonotype. The genes are TRBV7-8 and TRBJ2-1, with 12 bases fitting TRBD2. Trimming took 3 bases from V and 4 from J; bases not matched to a gene: 7. In germline, CDR1 is SGHVS, CDR2 FQNEAQ. This CDR3 is built from 17 residues. The CDR3 loop reads CASSLGGLAGKYNEQFF. In nucleotides, the CDR3 is TGTGCCAGCAGCTTGGGCGGACTAGCGGGAAAGTACAATGAGCAGTTCTTC.

This chain uses TRBV5-1 with TRBJ2-2, with a weak D call TRBD1 (6 bases). CDR3 length: 14 residues. Germline lookup yields CDR1 SGHRS and CDR2 YFSETQ. V was cut by 4 bases and J by 4 bases, with 11 bases left in between. CDR3 sequence (DNA): TGCGCCAGCAGCCGAGGGGGTGGCACCGGGGAGCTGTTTTTT. Translating it yields CASSRGGGTGELFF.

This chain links TRBV28 with TRBJ2-6, with a possible D match to TRBD2 (6 bases). Per germline, CDR1 MDHEN and CDR2 SYDVKM. The CDR3 totals 15 residues. The V and J ends lost 8 bases and 0 bases respectively, with 11 bases between them. As DNA, the CDR3 is TGTGCCAGCGGTGGGGGGAACTCTGGGGCCAACGTCCTGACTTTC. It translates to CASGGGNSGANVLTF.

This clonotype was counted ten times or more. The chain combines TRBV12-3 or TRBV12-4 with TRBJ1-2, with D hard to call. The ends were cut back, 3 bases at V and 0 bases at J, with 11 bases in the middle. The CDR3 runs to 15 residues. The CDR3 sequence is CASSFSLEANYGYTF. The CDR3, as DNA: TGTGCCAGCAGTTTCTCTTTGGAGGCTAACTATGGCTACACCTTC.

In this sample, this clonotype turned up a few times. V usage is TRBV4-1 and J usage is TRBJ2-7, with 7 bases matching TRBD2. V was pared by 3 bases and J by 5 bases, with 19 bases of the junction left unmatched. Germline V gives CDR1 MGHRA, CDR2 YSYEKL. This CDR3 is built from 18 residues. CDR3 DNA: TGCGCCAGCAGCCATGGCCTTATGGTTGCGGGAGCAAGGGACGAGCAGTACTTC. It yields the protein CASSHGLMVAGARDEQYF.

This clonotype appeared many times. CDR3 region: CSAQSGGESSPLHF. CDR3 nucleotide sequence: TGCAGTGCCCAAAGCGGGGGGGAGAGTTCACCCCTCCACTTT. The rearrangement uses TRBV20-1 and TRBJ1-6; a weak D match, TRBD1 (5 bases). The CDR3 is 14 amino acids. CDR1 DFQATT and CDR2 SNEGSKA come from the germline V gene (reference sequence). The V end lost 6 bases, the J end lost 9 bases, and 18 bases lay between the germline ends.

Remarks on this clonotype: Mismatch with germline at one junction end may stem from a read error. The chain carries TRBV20-1 and TRBJ2-1; weak D call: TRBD2 (6 bases). The CDR3 is 13 amino acids. Germline lookup yields CDR1 DFQATT and CDR2 SNEGSKA (reference sequence). This chain's CDR3 is CSARLDTYNEPFF. CDR3 bases: TGCAGTGCGAGACTAGATACCTACAATGAGCCGTTCTTC.

This clonotype was detected ten times or more. The chain is built from TRBV20-1 and TRBJ2-7; 7 bases map to TRBD1. V lost 2 bases to trimming and J lost 7 bases; unmatched junction nucleotides: 17. The CDR3 runs 16 residues. Germline V CDR1 and CDR2: DFQATT, SNEGSKA (reference sequence). The CDR3 loop is CSARPSADRVSEEQYF. The CDR3 nucleotides are TGCAGTGCTAGACCCAGTGCCGACAGGGTTTCTGAAGAGCAGTACTTC.

The sample holds many counts of this clonotype. V is TRBV7-2 and J is TRBJ2-7; 7 bases map to TRBD1. V lost 3 bases to trimming and J lost 6 bases; unmatched junction nucleotides: 2. This CDR3 is built from 12 residues. Germline V gene sequence: CDR1 SGHTA, CDR2 FQGNSA. The chain's CDR3 is CASSFGTAEQYF. The CDR3 nucleotides are TGTGCCAGCAGCTTCGGGACAGCCGAGCAGTACTTC.

The chain couples TRBV24-1 to TRBJ2-6; D uncertain. The CDR3 loop spans 18 amino acids. Germline values: CDR1 KGHDR, CDR2 SFDVKD. V gave up 3 bases and J gave up 0 bases, with 14 bases separating them. The CDR3 DNA reads TGTGCCACCAGTGATCCCGGAGTGGAATCCTCTGGGGCCAACGTCCTGACTTTC. It is translated as CATSDPGVESSGANVLTF.

The chain combines TRBV20-1 with TRBJ1-2, with 7 bases identical to TRBD1. The length of the CDR3 is 12 residues. With 3 bases clipped from V and 8 bases from J, the junction kept 6 bases outside the gene matches. Germline V lookup: CDR1 DFQATT, CDR2 SNEGSKA (reference sequence). The CDR3 is CSARSRGEGYTF. The CDR3 coding sequence is TGCAGTGCTAGGTCCAGGGGGGAGGGCTACACCTTC.

In this sample, this clonotype turned up many times. The chain carries TRBV10-3 and TRBJ1-6, with a possible D match to TRBD1 (5 bases). V lost 2 bases and J 5 bases, leaving 7 bases between the germline ends. Germline CDR1 and CDR2: ENHRY and SYGVKD. The CDR3 is made up of 14 amino acids. The CDR3 sequence is CAISEGHHNSPLHF. The CDR3 nucleotides read TGTGCCATCAGTGAGGGACACCATAATTCACCCCTCCACTTT.

This clonotype was observed at least ten times. CDR3 sequence (DNA): TGTGCCAGCAGCTTAGTTCTTGGCGGCTCCTACGAGCAGTACTTC. This encodes CASSLVLGGSYEQYF. J is TRBJ2-7 and V is TRBV11-2; D not certain. This CDR3 comprises 15 residues. With 1 base removed from V and 0 bases from J, the gap between germline ends came to 10 bases. Per germline, CDR1 SGHAT and CDR2 FQNNGV.

This clonotype was detected many times. The chain is built from TRBV3-1 and TRBJ2-3; tentatively, D is TRBD1 (5 bases). The V end was cut by 3 bases, the J end by 7 bases, with 14 bases between. Per germline, CDR1 LGHDT and CDR2 YNNKEL (reference sequence). This CDR3 has 14 residues. The CDR3 protein is CASSQVPTGYTQYF. CDR3 DNA sequence: TGTGCCAGCAGCCAGGTACCAACAGGCTATACGCAGTATTTT.

The rearrangement links TRBV6-2 or TRBV6-3 to TRBJ1-1; TRBD1 might be the D (5 bases). This CDR3 has 17 residues. V was clipped by 0 bases and J by 4 bases, with 18 bases between them. Germline V gene data show CDR1 as MNHEY and CDR2 as SVGEGT. Written as DNA, the CDR3 is TGTGCCAGCAGTTACTCGATCCGGGCCCCGGGGGGCACTGAAGCTTTCTTT. Translating it yields CASSYSIRAPGGTEAFF.

The chain links TRBV28 to TRBJ2-2; weak D call: TRBD1 (5 bases). V was clipped by 5 bases and J by 4 bases, with 8 bases between them. The V gene's germline CDR1 is MDHEN and CDR2 SYDVKM. The CDR3 has 13 amino acids. The CDR3 loop is CASSTTVTGELFF. The CDR3 DNA is TGTGCCAGCAGTACGACAGTCACCGGGGAGCTGTTTTTT.

At least ten counts were recorded for this clonotype. The rearrangement links TRBV5-1 to TRBJ1-3; no clear D. The V end was cut by 0 bases, the J end by 3 bases, with 13 bases between. From germline, CDR1 is SGHRS and CDR2 YFSETQ. This CDR3 region has 16 residues. The CDR3 spells CASSLAGSRYGNTIYF. The CDR3, as DNA: TGCGCCAGCAGCTTGGCCGGGTCTCGATATGGAAACACCATATATTTT.

The chain links TRBV29-1 to TRBJ1-2, with 10 positions matching TRBD1. Germline trimming cut 6 bases from V and 5 bases from J; bases unmatched to any gene: 9. CDR1 is SQVTM and CDR2 is ANQGSEA in the germline V gene. The CDR3 contains 14 residues. Written as DNA, the CDR3 is TGCAGCGTCGATGGGACAGGGGAATGGTATGGCTACACCTTC. It translates to CSVDGTGEWYGYTF.

This clonotype was counted many times. The V call is TRBV20-1, the J call TRBJ1-1; a weak D match, TRBD1 (5 bases). This CDR3 contains 16 residues. Germline CDR1 is DFQATT and CDR2 is SNEGSKA (reference sequence). V dropped 1 base and J dropped 2 bases, with 17 bases sitting between them. CDR3: CSARGPRRQLNTEAFF. CDR3 DNA: TGCAGTGCTAGAGGACCGAGAAGACAGCTAAACACTGAAGCTTTCTTT.

This clonotype was detected only a few times. Just one base apart from a much larger clone, this may be a read error. The chain combines TRBV20-1 with TRBJ2-3; the match to TRBD2 covers 12 bases. Germline V gives CDR1 DFQATT, CDR2 SNEGSKA (reference sequence). The CDR3 is 15 amino acids. V dropped 5 bases and J dropped 2; count of bases not matched to a gene: 5. The CDR3 loop is CSADLAGGDTDTQYF. The CDR3 nucleotides are TGCAGTGCTGACCTAGCGGGAGGGGACACAGATACGCAGTATTTT.

On this clonotype itself: Just one base apart from a much larger clone, this may be a read error. The chain couples TRBV15 to TRBJ1-3, with D uncertain. The germline V gene has CDR1 LNHNV and CDR2 YYDKDF (reference sequence). This CDR3 is built from 16 residues. The chain's CDR3 is CATIRESPLSGNTIYF. The DNA for the CDR3 is TGTGCCACCATCAGAGAAAGTCCCCTCTCTGGAAACACCATATATTTT.

This clonotype was recorded many times. The chain joins TRBV20-1 to TRBJ2-1; 14 bases align to TRBD2. The trim removed 8 bases at V and 12 bases at J, leaving 12 bases unmatched. CDR1 is DFQATT and CDR2 is SNEGSKA in the germline V gene (reference sequence). The CDR3 loop spans 14 amino acids. DNA for the CDR3: TGCAGTCCGACCGGGACTAGCGGGAGCCCGGGGCAGTTCTTC. Translation: CSPTGTSGSPGQFF.

This clonotype was seen many times. This rearrangement joins TRBV12-3 or TRBV12-4 to TRBJ2-1; no clear D. The CDR3 length is 14 residues. Trimming shortened V by 2 bases and J by 2 bases, and 7 bases separated the two germline ends. The CDR3 nucleotides are TGTGCCAGCAGTTTACGCAGTACCTACAATGAGCAGTTCTTC. Its protein is CASSLRSTYNEQFF.

This clonotype showed up many times. The chain combines TRBV6-6 with TRBJ2-7; 8 nucleotides match TRBD2. Unmatched junction bases numbered 7, after V lost 0 bases and J lost 3 bases. CDR1 is MNHNY, CDR2 SVGAGI, per germline (reference sequence). This CDR3 has 16 residues. CDR3 in amino acids: CASSYSWRGAHYEQYF. The CDR3 DNA reads as TGTGCCAGCAGTTACTCTTGGCGGGGGGCGCACTACGAGCAGTACTTC.

This sequence joins TRBV20-1 and TRBJ2-2, with 7 bases that match TRBD2. The CDR3 runs to 14 residues. J lost 4 bases, V lost 1 base, and 3 bases had no gene match. Germline V gives CDR1 DFQATT, CDR2 SNEGSKA (reference sequence). CDR3 loop: CSARAGRRTGELFF. The CDR3 nucleotides are TGCAGTGCTAGAGCCGGGAGGCGCACCGGGGAGCTGTTTTTT.

This clonotype appeared a few times. V gene TRBV4-1 combines with J gene TRBJ2-7; D remains ambiguous. The germline gives CDR1 MGHRA, CDR2 YSYEKL. This CDR3 is 16 amino acids long. V shed 0 bases and J shed 2 bases, with 14 bases lying between them. CDR3 sequence (DNA): TGCGCCAGCAGCCAAGAGGCGGAGACGGATGCCTACGAGCAGTACTTC. Its translation is CASSQEAETDAYEQYF.

This clonotype was picked up many times. The CDR3 region has the DNA TGTGCCAGCAGCTTAGACAGGGACACCGGGGAGCTGTTTTTT. Its translation: CASSLDRDTGELFF. V usage is TRBV7-9 and J usage is TRBJ2-2; D is perhaps TRBD1 (6 bases). Germline V gene sequence: CDR1 SEHNR, CDR2 FQNEAQ (reference sequence). There are 14 residues in the CDR3. V was clipped by 1 base and J by 3 bases, with 6 bases between them.